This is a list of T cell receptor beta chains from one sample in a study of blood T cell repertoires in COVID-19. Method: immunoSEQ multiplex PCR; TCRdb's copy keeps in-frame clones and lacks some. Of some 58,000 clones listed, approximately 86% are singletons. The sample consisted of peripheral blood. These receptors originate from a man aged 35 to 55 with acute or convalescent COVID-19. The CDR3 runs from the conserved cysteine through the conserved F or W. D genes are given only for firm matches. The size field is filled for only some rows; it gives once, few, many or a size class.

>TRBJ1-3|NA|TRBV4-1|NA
TGCGCCAGCAGCCAAGCGTCGGGAGCGAACGGAAACACCATATATTTT
CASSQASGANGNTIYF
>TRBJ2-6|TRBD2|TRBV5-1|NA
TGCGCCAGCAGCTTGGGACTTCGGGAGGGGGGGTACCCCGACTCTGGGGCCAACGTCCTGACTTTC
CASSLGLREGGYPDSGANVLTF
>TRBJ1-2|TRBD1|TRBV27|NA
TGTGCCAGCAGTCTGGGACAGGGACACTATGGCTACACCTTC
CASSLGQGHYGYTF
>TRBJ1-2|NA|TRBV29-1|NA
TGCAGCGTTGAAGGCGATATAACCCCTTGGGGCTACACCTTC
CSVEGDITPWGYTF
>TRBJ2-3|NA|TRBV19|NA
TGTGCCAGCGGGACTCGAGACACGCAGTATTTT
CASGTRDTQYF
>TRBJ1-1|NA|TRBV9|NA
TGTGCCAGCAGCCTGGGGGCTTACACTGAAGCTTTCTTT
CASSLGAYTEAFF
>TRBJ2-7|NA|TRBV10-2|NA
TGCGCCAGCAAGGAAACCGGATCGGGCGAGCAGTACTTC
CASKETGSGEQYF
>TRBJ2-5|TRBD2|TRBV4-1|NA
TGCGCCAGCAGCCCGGGACTAGCGGGAGAAGAGACCCAGTACTTC
CASSPGLAGEETQYF
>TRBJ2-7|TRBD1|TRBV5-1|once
TGCGCCAGCGGCGGGACAGGGTCCCCCTACGAGCAGTACTTC
CASGGTGSPYEQYF
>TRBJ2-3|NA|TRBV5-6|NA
TGTGCCAGCAGCTTTCTGCAGGCTGGCACAGATACGCAGTATTTT
CASSFLQAGTDTQYF
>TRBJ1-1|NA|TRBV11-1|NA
TGTGCCAGCAGCTTATTAGGCGGGCGAGCAGAAGCTTTCTTT
CASSLLGGRAEAFF
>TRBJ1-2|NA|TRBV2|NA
TGTGCCAGCAGTGGGGCCCTCCGAAGCCTCTATGGCTACACCTTC
CASSGALRSLYGYTF
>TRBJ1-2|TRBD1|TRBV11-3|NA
TGTGCCAGCAGCTTAGGGGCTACAGGGGGTCGGGGCTACACCTTC
CASSLGATGGRGYTF
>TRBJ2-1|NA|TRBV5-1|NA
TGCGCCAGCAGCCAGGAGGTAGACAATGAGCAGTTCTTC
CASSQEVDNEQFF
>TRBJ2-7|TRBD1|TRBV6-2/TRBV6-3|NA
TGTGCCAGCAGTTACGCGCAGGGGGAACCCTACGAGCAGTACTTC
CASSYAQGEPYEQYF
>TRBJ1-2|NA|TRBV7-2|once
TGTGCCAGCAGCTCTAAGCAGGGGCGCTATGGCTACACCTTC
CASSSKQGRYGYTF
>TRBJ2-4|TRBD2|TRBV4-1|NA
TGCGCCAGCAGCCAAGACGGGGGGAACATTCAGTACTTC
CASSQDGGNIQYF
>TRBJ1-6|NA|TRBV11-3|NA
TGTGCCAGCAGCTTAGATAGCGGAAAGGATTCACCCCTCCACTTT
CASSLDSGKDSPLHF
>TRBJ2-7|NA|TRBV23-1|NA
TGCGCCAGCAGTCACTCCCGGGACACCCATCCACACGAGCAGTACTTC
CASSHSRDTHPHEQYF
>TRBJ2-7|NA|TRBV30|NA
TGTGCCTGGAGTGAACGACTCTCCTACGAGCAGTACTTC
CAWSERLSYEQYF
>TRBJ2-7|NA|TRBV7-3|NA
TGTGCCAGCAGCTTAAGAGAGGGCAGCTACGAGCAGTACTTC
CASSLREGSYEQYF
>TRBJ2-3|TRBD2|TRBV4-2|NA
TGTGCCAGCAGCCAATCCGCGGGGGGGACCAGCACAGATACGCAGTATTTT
CASSQSAGGTSTDTQYF
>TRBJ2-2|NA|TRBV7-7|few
TGTGCCAGCAGCCCCAGGGGCCTGGGCACCGGGGAGCTGTTTTTT
CASSPRGLGTGELFF
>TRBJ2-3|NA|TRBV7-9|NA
TGTGCCAGCAGCTTAAACAGAGAATTAGATACGCAGTATTTT
CASSLNRELDTQYF